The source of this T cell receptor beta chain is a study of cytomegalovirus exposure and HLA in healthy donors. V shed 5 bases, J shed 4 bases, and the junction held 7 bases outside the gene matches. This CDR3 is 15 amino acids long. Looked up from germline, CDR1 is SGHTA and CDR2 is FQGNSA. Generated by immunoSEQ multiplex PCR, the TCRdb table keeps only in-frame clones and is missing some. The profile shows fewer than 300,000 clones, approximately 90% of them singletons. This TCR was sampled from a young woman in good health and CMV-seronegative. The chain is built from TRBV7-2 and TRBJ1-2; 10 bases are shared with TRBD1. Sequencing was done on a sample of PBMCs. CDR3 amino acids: CASSGSGTGVYGYTF. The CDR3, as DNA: TGTGCCAGCAGCGGCTCCGGGACAGGGGTCTATGGCTACACCTTC.